Listed here are 17 T cell receptor beta chains from one sample, sequenced in a study of OX40 agonist ivuxolimab in advanced cancers. The protocol was immunoSEQ multiplex PCR, while the TCRdb copy is restricted to in-frame clones and leaves out a portion. Found here are roughly 70,000 clones, about 85% of them singletons; the top ten hold approximately 3.7%. The material sequenced was CD4+ or CD8+ T cells sorted from blood, taken in a trial of the OX40 agonist ivuxolimab. These receptors originate from an adult with an advanced solid tumor such as melanoma, head and neck, liver or kidney cancer.

The CDR3 DNA sequence: TGTGCCAGCAGTGAAGCCCCCAAGATCTCTGGGGCCAACGTCCTGACTTTC. It encodes CASSEAPKISGANVLTF. J is TRBJ2-6 and V is TRBV2; no firm D call. V was clipped by 0 bases and J by 0 bases, with 9 bases between them. The germline CDR1 and CDR2 sequences are SNHLY and FYNNEI. The CDR3 sequence is 17 residues long.

The V and J genes are TRBV5-4 and TRBJ2-2; 7 nucleotides line up with TRBD1. Germline V CDR1 and CDR2: SGHNT, YYREEE (reference sequence). The V and J ends lost 4 bases and 3 bases, in that order; junction bases with no gene match: 9. The CDR3 sequence is 16 residues long. The CDR3 sequence is CASSQIGTVHTGELFF. The CDR3 DNA reads TGTGCCAGCAGCCAAATTGGGACAGTCCACACCGGGGAGCTGTTTTTT.

The genes are TRBV5-1 and TRBJ1-2, with unresolved D. From germline, CDR1 is SGHRS and CDR2 YFSETQ. This CDR3 region has 13 residues. Trimming took 1 base from V and 7 from J, leaving 11 bases between them. The CDR3 here is CASSLLVQVGYTF. The CDR3, as DNA: TGCGCCAGCAGCTTGCTCGTCCAGGTTGGCTACACCTTC.

The chain recombines TRBV6-1 with TRBJ2-2; 9 nucleotides agree with TRBD1. V dropped 7 bases and J dropped 3; count of bases not matched to a gene: 3. CDR1 MNHNS and CDR2 SASEGT come from the germline V gene. The CDR3 runs 14 residues. The CDR3 DNA reads TGTGCCAGCATTGGGACAGGGTACACCGGGGAGCTGTTTTTT. It specifies CASIGTGYTGELFF.

The V call is TRBV28, the J call TRBJ2-2; D is unresolved. V shed 6 bases and J shed 3 bases, with 8 bases lying between them. This CDR3 contains 13 residues. CDR1 MDHEN and CDR2 SYDVKM come from the germline V gene. The CDR3 loop is CASRGWDTGELFF. The CDR3 coding sequence is TGTGCCAGCAGGGGTTGGGACACCGGGGAGCTGTTTTTT. Full variable domain (rest looked up from reference TRBV28 and TRBJ2-2): DVKVTQSSRYLVKRTGEKVFLECVQDMDHENMFWYRQDPGLGLRLIYFSYDVKMKEKGDIPEGYSVSREKKERFSLILESASTNQTSMYLCASRGWDTGELFFGEGSRLTVL.

For this clone: Other DNA sequences in the same sample also yield this CDR3. The chain uses TRBV11-3 and TRBJ2-2; the D is unclear. CDR1 and CDR2 (germline): SGHNT, YENEEA. V lost 3 bases and J 8 bases, leaving 7 bases between the germline ends. The CDR3 loop spans 12 amino acids. CDR3: CASSFSTGELFF. CDR3 bases: TGTGCCAGCAGCTTCAGCACTGGGGAGCTGTTTTTT.

V gene TRBV7-9 combines with J gene TRBJ2-1; D uncertain. The length of the CDR3 is 16 residues. Trimming removed 5 bases from V and 0 bases from J, with 14 bases in between. Germline V lookup: CDR1 SEHNR, CDR2 FQNEAQ (reference sequence). CDR3 in DNA: TGTGCCAGCAGCCCTCCTCTGTTAAGCTCCTACAATGAGCAGTTCTTC. It translates to CASSPPLLSSYNEQFF.

This clone has just one count. Distinct nucleotide sequences in the sample also encode this CDR3. V gene TRBV18 combines with J gene TRBJ2-5; D gene ambiguous. V gave up 2 bases and J gave up 5 bases, with 3 bases separating them. The CDR3 contains 11 residues. Germline V gene lookup returns CDR1 KGHSH and CDR2 LQKENI. The DNA for the CDR3 is TGTGCCAGCTCACCAGGGGAGACCCAGTACTTC. Its translation is CASSPGETQYF.

The chain employs TRBV19 and TRBJ1-5; 9 bases match TRBD1. Germline-derived CDR1 and CDR2 are LNHDA and SQIVND (reference sequence). Trimming removed 6 bases from V and 12 bases from J; junction bases left unmatched: 12. This CDR3 is 14 amino acids long. This CDR3 reads CASRGGQTGGIQHF. The CDR3 DNA follows: TGTGCCAGTAGAGGGGGCCAGACAGGGGGAATCCAGCATTTT.

The rearrangement joins TRBV6-1 to TRBJ2-2, with a weak D call TRBD1 (6 bases). Germline lookup yields CDR1 MNHNS and CDR2 SASEGT. Trimming removed 6 bases from V and 1 base from J, with 9 bases in between. The CDR3 sequence is 14 residues long. The CDR3 region has the DNA TGTGCCAGCAGAAAACAGGGGAACACCGGGGAGCTGTTTTTT. It translates to CASRKQGNTGELFF.

The genes are TRBV19 and TRBJ2-7, with D perhaps TRBD1 or TRBD2 (5 bases each). Between the trimmed V and J ends, which lost 5 bases and 4 bases, there was a span of 15 bases. The CDR3 is 14 amino acids. Germline CDR1 LNHDA, CDR2 SQIVND (reference sequence). CDR3 sequence: CASSRDGGLYEQYF. The DNA of the CDR3 is TGTGCCAGTAGTCGGGACGGAGGTCTGTACGAGCAGTACTTC.

This clone was found a few times. The chain links TRBV6-5 to TRBJ2-2; D unresolved. The ends were cut back, 4 bases at V and 7 bases at J, with 16 bases in the middle. CDR3 length: 15 amino acids. CDR1 is MNHEY, CDR2 SVGAGI, per germline. The CDR3 is CASSSPIRTIGELFF. The CDR3 coding sequence is TGTGCCAGCAGTTCCCCCATTCGGACGATCGGGGAGCTGTTTTTT.

This clone appeared once. This sequence joins TRBV6-5 and TRBJ2-3; possibly TRBD1 for D (5 bases). The CDR3 has 11 amino acids. Germline V gives CDR1 MNHEY, CDR2 SVGAGI. The germline V and J ends were trimmed by 6 bases and 7 bases, with 8 bases remaining between them. CDR3 nucleotide sequence: TGTGCCAGCAGCCTGGGGCATACGCAGTATTTT. Translated, it gives CASSLGHTQYF.

The rearrangement uses TRBV5-4 and TRBJ2-3; TRBD2 agrees at 9 bases. V was pared by 5 bases and J by 5 bases, with 3 bases of the junction left unmatched. CDR3 size: 13 residues. Germline V gives CDR1 SGHNT, CDR2 YYREEE (reference sequence). CDR3 sequence: CASSLAGLDTQYF. The CDR3, as DNA: TGTGCCAGCAGTCTAGCGGGACTAGATACGCAGTATTTT.

The CDR3 nucleotides read TGTGCCAGCAGCGTAGATAAGCGGTATGGCACAGATACGCAGTATTTT. This encodes CASSVDKRYGTDTQYF. J is TRBJ2-3 and V is TRBV9, with TRBD2 as a possible D gene (5 bases). This CDR3 spans 16 amino acids. V was shortened by 0 bases and J by 1 base, with 12 bases between the two germline ends. Looked up from germline, CDR1 is SGDLS and CDR2 is YYNGEE.

For the CDR3, the DNA is TGTGCCAGCAGCGTAGTCCCCGGCGGACGTAATCTGAACACCGGGGAGCTGTTTTTT. It specifies CASSVVPGGRNLNTGELFF. The chain links TRBV9 to TRBJ2-2; D gene unclear. V was shortened by 0 bases and J by 1 base, with 19 bases between the two germline ends. Germline values: CDR1 SGDLS, CDR2 YYNGEE. This CDR3 region has 19 residues.

The V and J genes are TRBV5-1 and TRBJ1-1, with D maybe TRBD1 (6 bases). The CDR3 is made up of 14 amino acids. V lost 2 bases and J lost 1, with 9 bases in between. Germline CDR1 is SGHRS and CDR2 is YFSETQ. The CDR3 protein is CASSFGRGNTEAFF. The CDR3 nucleotides read TGCGCCAGCAGCTTTGGCAGGGGGAACACTGAAGCTTTCTTT.